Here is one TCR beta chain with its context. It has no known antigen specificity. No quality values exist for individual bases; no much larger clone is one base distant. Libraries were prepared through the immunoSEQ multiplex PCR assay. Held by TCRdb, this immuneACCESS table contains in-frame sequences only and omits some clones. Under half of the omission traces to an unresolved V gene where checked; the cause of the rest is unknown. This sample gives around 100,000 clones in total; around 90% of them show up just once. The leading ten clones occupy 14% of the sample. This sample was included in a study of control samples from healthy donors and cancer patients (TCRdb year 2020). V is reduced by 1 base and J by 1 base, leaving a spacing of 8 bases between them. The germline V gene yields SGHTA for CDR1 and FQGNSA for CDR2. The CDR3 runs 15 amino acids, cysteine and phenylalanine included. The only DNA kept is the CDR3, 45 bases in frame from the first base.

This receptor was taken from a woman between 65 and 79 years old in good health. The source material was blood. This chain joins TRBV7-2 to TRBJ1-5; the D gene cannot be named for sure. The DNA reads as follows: TGTGCCAGCAGCTTAGTACAGAACAGCAATCAGCCCCAGCATTTT. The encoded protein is CASSLVQNSNQPQHF. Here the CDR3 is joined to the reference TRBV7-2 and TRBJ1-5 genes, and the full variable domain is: GAGVSQSPSNKVTEKGKDVELRCDPISGHTALYWYRQSLGQGLEFLIYFQGNSAPDKSGLPSDRFSAERTGGSVSTLTIQRTQQEDSAVYLCASSLVQNSNQPQHFGDGTRLSIL.